This T cell receptor beta chain was recovered during a study of regulatory T cells in long-lasting Graves disease. General study points: Persistent patients shared more public clonotypes (over 2,500) than new patients (just under 1,000).

The CDR3 extends over 16 amino acids. J lost 4 bases, V lost 3 bases, and 11 bases had no gene match. Germline V gene data show CDR1 as MNHEY and CDR2 as SMNVEV (reference sequence). The time point: persistent/refractory GD, antithyroid drugs over 5 years with positive TRAb. Following extraction of RNA from PBMCs, that RNA was used to make the TCR library. This clonotype was recorded at least ten times. Its matching antigen is unknown. CDR3 regions were amplified by Arm-PCR using iRepertoire HTBI primers to build TCR beta libraries. TCRdb recomputed calls from the multiplex PCR reads with MiXCR, one row per CDR3 protein. The data show roughly 300,000 distinct CDR3 sequences, about 19% seen once.

The receptor was isolated from a female donor with Graves disease. The material was peripheral blood mononuclear cells (PBMCs), obtained when the disease was refractory, from a patient treated with antithyroid drugs. V gene TRBV27 combines with J gene TRBJ1-2; TRBD1 aligns across 7 bases. The CDR3 sequence: CASSFSRTGTVYGYTF. The CDR3 nucleotides are TGTGCCAGCAGTTTTTCACGTACCGGGACAGTCTATGGCTACACCTTC.